The 11 T cell receptor beta chains below come from one sample, sequenced in a study of T-cell reconstitution after alpha-beta-depleted transplantation in children. The TCRbeta library was prepared with unique molecular identifiers. TCRdb ran MiXCR on the PCR reads and lists one entry per CDR3 protein. The sample shows fewer than 350,000 distinct CDR3 sequences, over 9% of them seen only once. The sequences come from PBMCs, collected before TCRalphabeta/CD19-depleted stem cell transplant. These receptor sequences come from a boy younger than two with acute myeloid leukemia, due to receive a stem cell transplant.

This clonotype was observed a few times. J is TRBJ2-5 and V is TRBV7-9, with D tentatively TRBD2 (6 bases). V was shortened by 4 bases and J by 4 bases, with 16 bases between the two germline ends. The CDR3 runs 15 residues. In germline, CDR1 is SEHNR, CDR2 FQNEAQ (reference sequence). The CDR3 DNA sequence: TGTGCCAGCAGCTACGGACTATCTTCGGGAGAGACCCAGTACTTC. Its protein is CASSYGLSSGETQYF.

This clonotype was counted ten times or more. Here the CDR3 reads CATTNILNYGYTF. As DNA, the CDR3 is TGTGCCACCACAAATATTCTTAACTATGGCTACACCTTC. The chain is built from TRBV15 and TRBJ1-2; D unresolved. The CDR3 has 13 residues. Germline assignment: CDR1 LNHNV and CDR2 YYDKDF (reference sequence). V dropped 7 bases and J dropped 1 base, with 10 bases sitting between them. Combining the CDR3 with reference TRBV15 and TRBJ1-2 gives the whole variable domain DAMVIQNPRYQVTQFGKPVTLSCSQTLNHNVMYWYQQKSSQAPKLLFHYYDKDFNNEADTPDNFQSRRPNTSFCFLDIRSPGLGDTAMYLCATTNILNYGYTFGSGTRLTVV.

This clonotype was observed a few times. J is TRBJ2-3 and V is TRBV7-2; tentatively, D is TRBD1 or TRBD2 (5 bases each). Germline CDR1 reads SGHTA; CDR2 reads FQGNSA. The CDR3 length is 16 residues. Deletions cut 1 base from V and 7 bases from J, with 18 bases between. Here the CDR3 DNA reads TGTGCCAGCAGCTTAGAAGGTAGCTCTGGGACCTATACGCAGTATTTT. Its protein is CASSLEGSSGTYTQYF.

This clonotype was counted many times. The chain recombines TRBV6-5 with TRBJ1-4; D not resolved. The CDR3 has 15 residues. CDR1 is MNHEY, CDR2 SVGAGI, per germline. Trimming stripped 2 bases from V and 0 bases from J, with 7 bases between. The CDR3 coding sequence is TGTGCCAGCAGTTACGCGGCAGCAACTAATGAAAAACTGTTTTTT. It encodes CASSYAAATNEKLFF.

This clonotype was detected ten times or more. This rearrangement joins TRBV7-6 to TRBJ1-1; D gene uncertain. The CDR3 is 14 residues long. Looked up from germline, CDR1 is SGHVS and CDR2 is FNYEAQ. V was trimmed by 1 base and J by 4 bases, leaving 10 bases between them. The DNA of the CDR3 is TGTGCCAGCAGCTTAGGGATGGAGGTCACTGAAGCTTTCTTT. It is translated as CASSLGMEVTEAFF.

This clonotype was seen at least ten times. J is TRBJ2-2 and V is TRBV5-1; a possible D gene is TRBD2 (6 bases). The CDR3 contains 13 residues. The V end lost 0 bases, the J end lost 7 bases, and 7 bases lay between the germline ends. Germline-derived CDR1 and CDR2 are SGHRS and YFSETQ. The CDR3 region is CASSLEGLGELFF. The DNA for the CDR3 is TGCGCCAGCAGCTTGGAGGGACTCGGGGAGCTGTTTTTT.

This clonotype was picked up many times. The chain recombines TRBV7-9 with TRBJ2-3; D is undetermined. V was clipped by 6 bases and J by 1 base, with 11 bases between them. Per germline, CDR1 SEHNR and CDR2 FQNEAQ (reference sequence). The CDR3 runs 14 residues. CDR3 DNA: TGTGCCAGCAGGCGACTTGGGGGCACAGATACGCAGTATTTT. Translation gives CASRRLGGTDTQYF.

This clonotype was detected many times. The chain employs TRBV15 and TRBJ2-4; D possibly matches TRBD1 or TRBD2 (5 bases each). Germline V gene lookup returns CDR1 LNHNV and CDR2 YYDKDF (reference sequence). Trimming shortened V by 5 bases and J by 1 base, and 9 bases separated the two germline ends. This CDR3 is built from 14 residues. The DNA of the CDR3 is TGTGCCACCAGCGCAGAGGGGGCCAAAAACATTCAGTACTTC. This encodes CATSAEGAKNIQYF.

There are many counts of this clonotype. This chain links TRBV7-2 with TRBJ1-1, with 10 bases that match TRBD1. Germline trimming cut 4 bases from V and 8 bases from J; bases unmatched to any gene: 13. CDR1 is SGHTA, CDR2 FQGNSA, per germline. The CDR3 totals 16 residues. CDR3 nucleotide sequence: TGTGCCAGCAGCTCCATAGCCCCTTCGACAGGGGGCGAAGCTTTCTTT. This encodes CASSSIAPSTGGEAFF.

This clonotype was detected many times. The V and J genes are TRBV7-2 and TRBJ2-7; TRBD1 aligns across 8 bases. Germline values: CDR1 SGHTA, CDR2 FQGNSA. V trimming: 4 bases; J trimming: 0 bases; junction bases outside the gene matches: 5. The CDR3 totals 15 residues. The DNA of the CDR3 is TGTGCCAGCAGCTATTCGGACAGGGCCTCCTACGAGCAGTACTTC. Its protein product is CASSYSDRASYEQYF.

This clonotype was detected many times. Relative to the germline gene, one junction end is altered; a read error may explain this. J is TRBJ2-1 and V is TRBV7-7, with 10 bases aligning to TRBD2. CDR1 SSHAT and CDR2 FNYEAQ come from the germline V gene (reference sequence). The CDR3 is 15 amino acids. In DNA, the CDR3 is TGTGCTAGCAGCCCGACTAGCGGGTTTCCCAATGAGCAGTTCTTC. Encoded protein: CASSPTSGFPNEQFF.